The next 28 T cell receptor beta chains were all read from a single sample in a study of T cells in Graves' hyperthyroidism and ophthalmopathy. Amplified regions were TCR beta CDR3 sequences from RNA transcripts. Initially, a first-round RT-PCR of the TCR CDR3 employed the HTBI primer set. TCRdb redid the calling of the multiplex PCR reads with MiXCR, one entry per CDR3 protein. The data hold a few hundred thousand distinct CDR3 sequences, with about a sixth observed a single time. The sequenced material came from blood. The source is a woman in her thirties with Graves' hyperthyroidism.

The genes are TRBV12-3 or TRBV12-4 and TRBJ2-2; D is unresolved. This CDR3 has 13 amino acids. V shed 6 bases and J shed 4 bases, with 9 bases lying between them. CDR3 region: CASRETITGELFF. The CDR3 nucleotides are TGTGCCAGCAGGGAGACAATCACCGGGGAGCTGTTTTTT.

In regard to this clonotype: One junction end does not reproduce the germline sequence, and a read error may be involved. The chain recombines TRBV28 with TRBJ2-4; D may be TRBD1 (6 bases). CDR3 length: 15 residues. The germline CDR1 and CDR2 sequences are MDHEN and SYDVKM. CDR3 bases: TGTGCCAGCAGTTCCTACAGGGTAGCCAAAAACATTAAGTACTTC. This encodes CASSSYRVAKNIKYF.

This clonotype was recorded at least ten times. V is TRBV6-6 and J is TRBJ1-1; the D gene is possibly TRBD1 (6 bases). Deletions cut 0 bases from V and 4 bases from J, with 12 bases between. This CDR3 region has 15 residues. Germline assignment: CDR1 MNHNY and CDR2 SVGAGI (reference sequence). CDR3 residues: CASSYSLGGTTEAFF. In DNA, the CDR3 is TGTGCCAGCAGTTACTCTTTAGGGGGGACCACTGAAGCTTTCTTT.

This clonotype occurred many times. J is TRBJ2-1 and V is TRBV20-1; either TRBD1 or TRBD2 may fit D (6 bases each). V was clipped by 4 bases and J by 6 bases, with 13 bases between them. Germline CDR1 reads DFQATT; CDR2 reads SNEGSKA (reference sequence). This CDR3 spans 13 amino acids. The CDR3, as DNA: TGCAGTGCTACCGGGGGCGCGAGCAATGAGCAGTTCTTC. It specifies CSATGGASNEQFF.

At least ten counts were recorded for this clonotype. The chain is built from TRBV7-3 and TRBJ2-3; D call uncertain. The length of the CDR3 is 14 residues. V shed 5 bases and J shed 6 bases, with 15 bases lying between them. Germline values: CDR1 SGHTA, CDR2 FQGTGA. The CDR3 here is CASSPPNDIDTQYF. CDR3 nucleotides: TGTGCCAGCAGCCCCCCTAACGATATCGATACGCAGTATTTT.

This clonotype was counted at least ten times. The V gene is TRBV7-2, the J gene TRBJ1-1; D is uncertain. This CDR3 contains 14 residues. V was cut by 0 bases and J by 1 base, with 6 bases left in between. Germline CDR1 and CDR2: SGHTA and FQGNSA. DNA for the CDR3: TGTGCCAGCAGCTTAGCGCTCTGGAACACTGAAGCTTTCTTT. Protein sequence: CASSLALWNTEAFF.

The CDR3 region has the DNA TGTGCCAGCAGTTACTCCGGGACAGGAGGGACCGGGGAGCTGTTTTTT. The encoded protein is CASSYSGTGGTGELFF. The V and J genes are TRBV6-5 and TRBJ2-2; TRBD1 matches at 8 bases. This CDR3 contains 16 residues. Germline-derived CDR1 and CDR2 are MNHEY and SVGAGI. V lost 0 bases and J lost 5; bases outside the gene matches: 5.

Only a few counts were recorded for this clonotype. The rearrangement joins TRBV7-2 to TRBJ2-7, with D uncertain. Per the germline V gene, CDR1 is SGHTA and CDR2 is FQGNSA. Trimming removed 5 bases at V and 4 bases at J, with 15 bases between. CDR3 size: 14 residues. CDR3 coding DNA: TGTGCCAGCAGCCTAGTGGAAGGTCCGTACGAGCAGTACTTC. This gives the protein CASSLVEGPYEQYF.

V is TRBV20-1 and J is TRBJ2-7; 9 bases line up with TRBD1. Germline trimming cut 5 bases from V and 7 bases from J; bases unmatched to any gene: 15. The CDR3 is 15 amino acids. CDR1 and CDR2 (germline): DFQATT, SNEGSKA (reference sequence). CDR3 protein: CSAPDPGQGMGEQYF. DNA of the CDR3: TGCAGTGCTCCCGACCCGGGACAGGGCATGGGGGAGCAGTACTTC.

The chain recombines TRBV28 with TRBJ2-3; D gene ambiguous. The germline V and J ends were trimmed by 8 bases and 4 bases, with 25 bases remaining between them. The CDR3 length is 17 residues. In germline, CDR1 is MDHEN, CDR2 SYDVKM. The CDR3 DNA reads TGTGCCAGCTATTCCATTGGGGTATACAATCGTCCAGATACGCAGTATTTT. Its translation is CASYSIGVYNRPDTQYF.

The sample holds many counts of this clonotype. V usage is TRBV7-2 and J usage is TRBJ2-1; D possibly corresponds to TRBD2 (6 bases). The CDR3 spans 18 residues. V lost 2 bases and J 10 bases, leaving 27 bases between the germline ends. Germline loops: CDR1 SGHTA, CDR2 FQGNSA. CDR3 in DNA: TGTGCCAGCAGCTTACGGAGGCCGGGAGACGTGCGGGCTTACGAGCAGTTCTTC. It specifies CASSLRRPGDVRAYEQFF. Full variable domain (outside the CDR3, taken from reference TRBV7-2 and TRBJ2-1): GAGVSQSPSNKVTEKGKDVELRCDPISGHTALYWYRQSLGQGLEFLIYFQGNSAPDKSGLPSDRFSAERTGGSVSTLTIQRTQQEDSAVYLCASSLRRPGDVRAYEQFFGPGTRLTVL.

This clonotype was seen at least ten times. CDR3 sequence reads: CASSEYGAGGHNEQFF. The CDR3 DNA reads as TGTGCCAGCAGTGAATATGGGGCGGGAGGGCACAATGAGCAGTTCTTC. The V gene is TRBV2, the J gene TRBJ2-1; 9 bases are shared with TRBD2. The ends lost 2 bases at V and 5 bases at J; junction bases unmatched: 7. CDR3 length: 16 amino acids. Germline V gene data show CDR1 as SNHLY and CDR2 as FYNNEI.

The chain recombines TRBV4-1 with TRBJ2-7; 11 nucleotides line up with TRBD2. The CDR3 loop spans 17 amino acids. The germline CDR1 and CDR2 sequences are MGHRA and YSYEKL. J was trimmed by 5 bases and V by 1 base; bases with no gene match: 10. Here the CDR3 DNA reads TGCGCCAGCAGCCAAGGACTAGCGGGGCTTTTAGGTAACGAGCAGTACTTC. Protein sequence: CASSQGLAGLLGNEQYF.

This clonotype has a count of ten or more. The CDR3 is CASGRLAGEMPDYNEQFF. The CDR3 nucleotides are TGTGCCAGCGGTCGACTAGCGGGAGAGATGCCCGACTACAATGAGCAGTTCTTC. The genes are TRBV2 and TRBJ2-1, with 12 bases fitting TRBD2. The CDR3 runs to 18 residues. In germline, CDR1 is SNHLY, CDR2 FYNNEI. Trimming took 8 bases from V and 3 from J; bases not matched to a gene: 14.

The rearrangement joins TRBV10-3 to TRBJ2-1; 12 positions agree with TRBD2. Germline V gene data show CDR1 as ENHRY and CDR2 as SYGVKD. This CDR3 region has 15 residues. J was trimmed by 7 bases and V by 5 bases; bases with no gene match: 6. CDR3 amino acids: CAISRTSGTGNEQFF. For the CDR3, the DNA is TGTGCCATCAGTCGGACTAGCGGGACCGGTAATGAGCAGTTCTTC.

CDR3 loop: CSAREIHYEQYF. For the CDR3, the DNA is TGCAGTGCTAGAGAAATACATTACGAGCAGTACTTC. The chain joins TRBV20-1 to TRBJ2-7; D gene ambiguous. Germline loops: CDR1 DFQATT, CDR2 SNEGSKA (reference sequence). The length of the CDR3 is 12 residues. V was clipped by 0 bases and J by 4 bases, with 7 bases between them.

This clonotype was seen only a few times. The CDR3 spells CASRRDYDNYEQYF. CDR3 sequence (DNA): TGTGCCAGCAGACGGGACTACGATAACTACGAGCAGTACTTC. This chain connects TRBV27 to TRBJ2-7; TRBD2 aligns across 7 bases. The CDR3 contains 14 residues. Losses at the gene ends were 6 bases for V and 3 bases for J; bases not matched to a gene: 8. Germline V lookup: CDR1 MNHEY, CDR2 SMNVEV (reference sequence).

As concerns this clonotype: A much larger clone differs by one base, so this may be a read error. This chain uses TRBV2 with TRBJ1-2, with 7 bases that match TRBD1. The CDR3 totals 13 residues. V shed 4 bases, J shed 7 bases, and the junction held 6 bases outside the gene matches. Germline V gives CDR1 SNHLY, CDR2 FYNNEI. CDR3: CASSVTGLSGYTF. The CDR3 DNA reads TGTGCCAGCAGTGTGACAGGGCTTAGTGGCTACACCTTC.

In its sample, this clonotype was seen many times. J is TRBJ2-1 and V is TRBV20-1; D not resolved. Germline values: CDR1 DFQATT, CDR2 SNEGSKA (reference sequence). V was shortened by 8 bases and J by 9 bases, with 17 bases between the two germline ends. The CDR3 has 12 residues. Here the CDR3 reads CSTILSGREQFF. Here the CDR3 DNA reads TGCAGTACCATTTTAAGTGGGCGTGAGCAGTTCTTC.

The table lists this clonotype with a few counts. V is TRBV12-3 or TRBV12-4 and J is TRBJ2-4, with 9 positions matching TRBD1. V lost 5 bases, J lost 9 bases, and 8 bases stayed unmatched. There are 14 residues in the CDR3. This CDR3 reads CASSTRDRDGIQYF. The CDR3 DNA reads as TGTGCCAGCAGTACCCGGGACAGGGACGGCATTCAGTACTTC.

This clonotype was seen ten or more times. The chain employs TRBV12-3 or TRBV12-4 and TRBJ2-5, with TRBD1 matching over 7 bases. The CDR3 is made up of 14 amino acids. Losses at the gene ends were 4 bases for V and 1 base for J; bases not matched to a gene: 3. The CDR3 is CASSWGQPQETQYF. DNA for the CDR3: TGTGCCAGCAGTTGGGGACAGCCCCAAGAGACCCAGTACTTC.

This clonotype has more than one count but fewer than ten. This may come from a read error, since a much larger clone is one base off. V usage is TRBV3-1 and J usage is TRBJ2-7; unclear D gene. Germline loops: CDR1 LGHDT, CDR2 YNNKEL (reference sequence). There are 12 residues in the CDR3. The V end was cut by 1 base, the J end by 6 bases, with 7 bases between. CDR3: CASSQVKGEQYF. The DNA of the CDR3 is TGTGCCAGCAGCCAAGTAAAAGGCGAGCAGTACTTC.

V usage is TRBV20-1 and J usage is TRBJ1-1; possibly TRBD1 for D (5 bases). The CDR3 loop spans 12 amino acids. Germline-derived CDR1 and CDR2 are DFQATT and SNEGSKA (reference sequence). V gave up 7 bases and J gave up 4 bases, with 13 bases separating them. CDR3 bases: TGCAGTGTACGCGGGGGGACCACTGAAGCTTTCTTT. Its translation: CSVRGGTTEAFF.

This clonotype was observed a few times. V usage is TRBV4-2 and J usage is TRBJ2-7; the match to TRBD2 covers 7 bases. V was pared by 1 base and J by 3 bases, with 9 bases of the junction left unmatched. This CDR3 contains 16 residues. In germline, CDR1 is LGHNA, CDR2 YNFKEQ. In nucleotides, the CDR3 is TGTGCCAGCAGCCAAGCAGCGCTAGCGGACCACTACGAGCAGTACTTC. This encodes CASSQAALADHYEQYF.

This clonotype has at least ten counts. V usage is TRBV30 and J usage is TRBJ2-7; 13 bases line up with TRBD2. CDR1 is GTSNPN and CDR2 is SVGIG in the germline V gene (reference sequence). J lost 3 bases, V lost 5 bases, and 7 bases had no gene match. The CDR3 loop spans 15 amino acids. The CDR3 region has the DNA TGTGCCTGGGGGGGACTAGCGGGATTCATCTACGAGCAGTACTTC. Encoded protein: CAWGGLAGFIYEQYF.

This clonotype came up a few times. The genes are TRBV7-3 and TRBJ2-1; D perhaps matches TRBD2 (5 bases). Trimming left V 5 bases short and J 8 bases short, with 16 bases between. The V gene's germline CDR1 is SGHTA and CDR2 FQGTGA. There are 14 residues in the CDR3. CDR3 DNA: TGTGCCAGCAGCATGCCGGGGTTAAACCATGAGCAGTTCTTC. This codes for CASSMPGLNHEQFF.

This clonotype has at least ten counts. V gene TRBV13 combines with J gene TRBJ1-4, with D unresolved. V lost 3 bases, J lost 4 bases, and 9 bases lay in between. The CDR3 covers 14 residues. Germline loops: CDR1 PRHDT, CDR2 FYEKMQ (reference sequence). CDR3 sequence: CASSLVGNNEKLFF. The CDR3 DNA is TGTGCCAGCAGCTTGGTGGGGAATAATGAAAAACTGTTTTTT.

This clonotype was detected a few times. The DNA of the CDR3 is TGTGCCAGCAGCTTGGCCCCGGCTAGCAATGAGCAGTTCTTC. This codes for CASSLAPASNEQFF. This chain links TRBV5-6 with TRBJ2-1; D is undetermined. CDR1 is SGHDT and CDR2 is YYEEEE in the germline V gene. This CDR3 contains 14 residues. The V end was cut by 0 bases, the J end by 6 bases, with 10 bases between.